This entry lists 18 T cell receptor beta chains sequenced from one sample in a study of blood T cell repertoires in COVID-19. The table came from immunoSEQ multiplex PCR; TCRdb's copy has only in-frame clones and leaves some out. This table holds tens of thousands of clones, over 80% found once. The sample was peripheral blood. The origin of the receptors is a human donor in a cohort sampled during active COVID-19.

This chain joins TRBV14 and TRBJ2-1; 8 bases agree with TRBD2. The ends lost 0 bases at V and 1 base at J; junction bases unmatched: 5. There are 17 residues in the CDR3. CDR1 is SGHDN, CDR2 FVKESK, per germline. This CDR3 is CASSQDRAGGSYNEQFF. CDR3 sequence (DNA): TGTGCCAGCAGCCAAGATCGGGCGGGAGGTTCCTACAATGAGCAGTTCTTC. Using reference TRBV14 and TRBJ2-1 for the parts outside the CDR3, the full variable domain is EAGVTQFPSHSVIEKGQTVTLRCDPISGHDNLYWYRRVMGKEIKFLLHFVKESKQDESGMPNNRFLAERTGGTYSTLKVQPAELEDSGVYFCASSQDRAGGSYNEQFFGPGTRLTVL.

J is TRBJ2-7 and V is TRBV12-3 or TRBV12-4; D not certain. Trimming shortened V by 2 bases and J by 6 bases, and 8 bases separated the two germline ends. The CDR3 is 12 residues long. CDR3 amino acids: CASSLSQTEQYF. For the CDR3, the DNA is TGTGCCAGCAGTTTATCACAAACCGAGCAGTACTTC.

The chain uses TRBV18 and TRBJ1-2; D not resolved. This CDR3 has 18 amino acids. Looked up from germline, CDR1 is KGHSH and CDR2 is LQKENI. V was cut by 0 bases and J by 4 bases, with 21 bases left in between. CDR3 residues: CASSPPGARTMSGYGYTF. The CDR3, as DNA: TGTGCCAGCTCACCACCTGGAGCACGTACCATGAGTGGCTATGGCTACACCTTC.

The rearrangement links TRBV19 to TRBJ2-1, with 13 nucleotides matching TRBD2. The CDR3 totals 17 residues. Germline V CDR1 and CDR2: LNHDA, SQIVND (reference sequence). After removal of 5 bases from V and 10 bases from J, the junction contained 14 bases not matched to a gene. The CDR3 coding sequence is TGTGCCAGTAGTCCATCTCTACTAGCGGGAGGGGTGGCAGAGCAGTTCTTC. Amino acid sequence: CASSPSLLAGGVAEQFF.

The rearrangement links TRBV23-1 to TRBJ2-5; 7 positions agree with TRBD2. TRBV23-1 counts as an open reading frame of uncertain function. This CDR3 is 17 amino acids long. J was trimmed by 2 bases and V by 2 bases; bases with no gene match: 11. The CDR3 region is CASSQAPGGGEQETQYF. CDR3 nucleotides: TGCGCCAGCAGTCAAGCCCCTGGCGGGGGAGAGCAAGAGACCCAGTACTTC.

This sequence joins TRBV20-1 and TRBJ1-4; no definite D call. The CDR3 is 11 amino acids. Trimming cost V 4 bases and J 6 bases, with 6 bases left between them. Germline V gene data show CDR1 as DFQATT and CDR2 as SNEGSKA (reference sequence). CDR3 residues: CSAKLDEKLFF. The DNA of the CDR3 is TGCAGTGCTAAACTGGATGAAAAACTGTTTTTT.

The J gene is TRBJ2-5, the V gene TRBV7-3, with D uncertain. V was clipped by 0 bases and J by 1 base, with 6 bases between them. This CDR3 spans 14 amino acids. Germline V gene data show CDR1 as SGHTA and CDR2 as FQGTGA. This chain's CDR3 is CASSLTASQETQYF. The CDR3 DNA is TGTGCCAGCAGCTTAACTGCCAGCCAAGAGACCCAGTACTTC.

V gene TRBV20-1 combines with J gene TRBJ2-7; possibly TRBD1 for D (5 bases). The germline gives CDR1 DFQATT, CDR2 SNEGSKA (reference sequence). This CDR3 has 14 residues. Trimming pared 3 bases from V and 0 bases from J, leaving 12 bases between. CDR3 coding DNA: TGCAGTGCTAGTGAACGGACAAGCTCCTACGAGCAGTACTTC. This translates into CSASERTSSYEQYF.

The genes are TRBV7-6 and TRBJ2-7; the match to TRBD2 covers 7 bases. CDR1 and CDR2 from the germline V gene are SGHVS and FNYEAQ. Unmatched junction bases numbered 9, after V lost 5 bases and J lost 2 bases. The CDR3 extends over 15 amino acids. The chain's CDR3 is CASSQTGGNTYEQYF. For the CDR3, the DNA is TGTGCCAGCAGCCAGACGGGGGGAAACACCTACGAGCAGTACTTC. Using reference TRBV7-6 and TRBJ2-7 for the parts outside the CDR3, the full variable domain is GAGVSQSPRYKVTKRGQDVALRCDPISGHVSLYWYRQALGQGPEFLTYFNYEAQQDKSGLPNDRFSAERPEGSISTLTIQRTEQRDSAMYRCASSQTGGNTYEQYFGPGTRLTVT.

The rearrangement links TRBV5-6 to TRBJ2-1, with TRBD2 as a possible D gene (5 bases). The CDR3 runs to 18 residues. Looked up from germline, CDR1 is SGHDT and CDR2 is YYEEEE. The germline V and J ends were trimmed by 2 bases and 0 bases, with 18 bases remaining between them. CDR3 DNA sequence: TGTGCCAGCAGCTTTATTGTCGCTAGCAGAAGCTCCTACAATGAGCAGTTCTTC. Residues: CASSFIVASRSSYNEQFF.

CDR3 bases: TGTGCCTGGAGTGCCGGGTTGCCCTACGAGCAGTACTTC. Translating it yields CAWSAGLPYEQYF. The chain combines TRBV30 with TRBJ2-7, with D uncertain. The CDR3 consists of 13 residues. Trimming stripped 1 base from V and 2 bases from J, with 9 bases between. The germline V gene encodes CDR1 GTSNPN and CDR2 SVGIG (reference sequence).

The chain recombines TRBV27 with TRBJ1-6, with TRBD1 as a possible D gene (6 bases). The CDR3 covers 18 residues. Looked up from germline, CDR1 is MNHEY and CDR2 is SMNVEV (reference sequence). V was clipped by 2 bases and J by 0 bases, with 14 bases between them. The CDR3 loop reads CASSLIGGGSSYNSPLHF. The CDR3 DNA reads TGTGCCAGCAGTTTAATTGGGGGCGGTAGCTCCTATAATTCACCCCTCCACTTT.

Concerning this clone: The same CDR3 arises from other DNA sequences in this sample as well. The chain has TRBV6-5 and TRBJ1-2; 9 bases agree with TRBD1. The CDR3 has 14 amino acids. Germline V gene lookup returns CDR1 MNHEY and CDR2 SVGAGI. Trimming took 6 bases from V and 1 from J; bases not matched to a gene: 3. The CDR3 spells CASRRTGDNYGYTF. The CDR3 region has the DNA TGTGCCAGCAGGAGGACAGGGGATAACTATGGCTACACCTTC.

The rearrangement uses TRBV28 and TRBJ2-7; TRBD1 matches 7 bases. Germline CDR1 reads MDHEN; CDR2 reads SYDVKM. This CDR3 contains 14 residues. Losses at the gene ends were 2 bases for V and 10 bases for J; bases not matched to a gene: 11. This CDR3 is CASSLPRQGGEQYF. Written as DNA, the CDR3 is TGTGCCAGCAGTTTACCCAGACAGGGTGGTGAACAGTACTTC.

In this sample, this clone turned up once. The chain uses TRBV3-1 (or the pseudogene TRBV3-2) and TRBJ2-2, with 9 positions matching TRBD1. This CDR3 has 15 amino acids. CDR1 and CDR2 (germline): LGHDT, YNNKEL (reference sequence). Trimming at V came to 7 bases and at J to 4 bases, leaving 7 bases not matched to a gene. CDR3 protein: CASKGTGIGTGELFF. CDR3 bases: TGTGCCAGCAAAGGGACAGGGATAGGCACCGGGGAGCTGTTTTTT.

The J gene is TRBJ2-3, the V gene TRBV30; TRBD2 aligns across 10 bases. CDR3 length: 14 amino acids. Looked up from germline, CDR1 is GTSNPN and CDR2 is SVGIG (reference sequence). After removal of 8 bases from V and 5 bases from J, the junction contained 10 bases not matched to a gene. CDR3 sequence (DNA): TGTGCCCCAGAAAGCGGGAGGGCCGGAGATACGCAGTATTTT. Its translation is CAPESGRAGDTQYF.

The CDR3 loop reads CASSEAGTGVLYEQYF. Here the CDR3 DNA reads TGTGCCAGCAGTGAAGCCGGGACAGGGGTCCTTTACGAGCAGTACTTC. V and J are TRBV6-1 and TRBJ2-7; 10 nucleotides match TRBD1. From germline, CDR1 is MNHNS and CDR2 SASEGT. This CDR3 comprises 16 residues. J lost 4 bases, V lost 0 bases, and 6 bases had no gene match.

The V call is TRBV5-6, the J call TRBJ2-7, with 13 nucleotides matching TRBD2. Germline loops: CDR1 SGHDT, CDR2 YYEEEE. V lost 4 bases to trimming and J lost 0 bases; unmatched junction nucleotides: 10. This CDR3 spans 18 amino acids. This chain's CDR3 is CASSLRTSGGPLSYEQYF. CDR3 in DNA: TGTGCCAGCAGCCTCAGGACTAGCGGGGGCCCTCTCTCCTACGAGCAGTACTTC. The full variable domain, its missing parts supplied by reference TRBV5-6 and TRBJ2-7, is DAGVTQSPTHLIKTRGQQVTLRCSPKSGHDTVSWYQQALGQGPQFIFQYYEEEERQRGNFPDRFSGHQFPNYSSELNVNALLLGDSALYLCASSLRTSGGPLSYEQYFGPGTRLTVT.